This T cell receptor beta chain came from a study of read filtering for tumor transcriptome and immune sequencing. Study findings and constraints: This fraction held mixed bone marrow immune cells after CD138-negative sorting.

The CDR3 has 13 amino acids. From germline, CDR1 is SNHLY and CDR2 FYNNEI. Trimming left V 5 bases short and J 10 bases short, with 14 bases between. The library was built from about 0.4 ug RNA with molecular barcoded adaptors for alpha/delta and beta/gamma chains. MiXCR, run by TCRdb on the reads, gives a single entry per CDR3 protein. The repertoire has roughly 90,000 distinct CDR3 sequences, around a fifth of them found once; the top ten carry roughly an eighth. Many counts were recorded for this clonotype. Its antigen remains unknown. This sequence was found in a donor at least 40 years old with multiple myeloma. The source material was a population of CD138-negative cells sorted from bone marrow. This chain joins TRBV2 and TRBJ2-2; a possible D gene is TRBD1 (7 bases). The CDR3 DNA reads as TGTGCCAGCAGTAGACAGGGAGGCCTGGAGCTGTTTTTT. It is translated as CASSRQGGLELFF. The entire variable domain, with the rest obtained from reference TRBV2 and TRBJ2-2, is as follows: EPEVTQTPSHQVTQMGQEVILRCVPISNHLYFYWYRQILGQKVEFLVSFYNNEISEKSEIFDDQFSVERPDGSNFTLKIRSTKLEDSAMYFCASSRQGGLELFFGEGSRLTVL.